A single sample gave rise to the 17 T cell receptor beta chains below, sequenced in a study of response to subunit inactivated influenza vaccine. TCRdb re-called the RT-PCR reads with MiXCR, one entry per CDR3 protein. The table lists 400,000 to 650,000 distinct CDR3 sequences, approximately 7.3% of them singletons, with around 13% in the top ten. Source: PBMCs from blood, taken roughly 24 months after vaccination. The receptor set was obtained from a man between 50 and 69 years old who received an inactivated influenza vaccine.

The chain recombines TRBV11-2 with TRBJ2-3; TRBD2 matches 13 bases. CDR1 is SGHAT and CDR2 is FQNNGV in the germline V gene. The V and J ends lost 1 base and 5 bases, in that order; junction bases with no gene match: 12. This CDR3 has 19 residues. This chain's CDR3 is CASSLVPGTSGIGIDTQYF. The CDR3, as DNA: TGTGCCAGCAGCTTAGTACCGGGGACTAGCGGGATCGGGATAGATACGCAGTATTTT.

This chain links TRBV7-9 with TRBJ1-1, with D uncertain. CDR1 and CDR2 from the germline V gene are SEHNR and FQNEAQ (reference sequence). V was cut by 2 bases and J by 4 bases, with 11 bases left in between. The CDR3 length is 14 residues. For the CDR3, the DNA is TGTGCCAGCAGCTTACACAAGGTTGGCACTGAAGCTTTCTTT. As protein: CASSLHKVGTEAFF. The full variable domain, rest sourced from reference TRBV7-9 and TRBJ1-1, is DTGVSQNPRHKITKRGQNVTFRCDPISEHNRLYWYRQTLGQGPEFLTYFQNEAQLEKSRLLSDRFSAERPKGSFSTLEIQRTEQGDSAMYLCASSLHKVGTEAFFGQGTRLTVV.

V gene TRBV6-2 or TRBV6-3 combines with J gene TRBJ2-1; D is unclear. There are 13 residues in the CDR3. The ends were cut back, 0 bases at V and 10 bases at J, with 10 bases in the middle. Per germline, CDR1 MNHEY and CDR2 SVGEGT. CDR3 sequence reads: CASSYSVTREQFF. CDR3 DNA: TGTGCCAGCAGTTACTCGGTGACACGGGAGCAGTTCTTC.

The chain has TRBV28 and TRBJ2-5; 14 positions match TRBD2. With 3 bases clipped from V and 4 bases from J, the junction kept 7 bases outside the gene matches. The CDR3 has 17 residues. Per the germline V gene, CDR1 is MDHEN and CDR2 is SYDVKM. In DNA form, the CDR3 reads TGTGCCAGCAGTTTGGGACTAGCGGGAGAAGCTGGAGAGACCCAGTACTTC. Translating it yields CASSLGLAGEAGETQYF.

This clonotype has at least ten counts. The chain combines TRBV5-5 with TRBJ1-1; D not certain. V shed 3 bases and J shed 1 base, with 10 bases lying between them. The CDR3 covers 14 residues. Germline V gene data show CDR1 as SGHKS and CDR2 as YYEKEE (reference sequence). Here the CDR3 reads CASSSVSRNTEAFF. CDR3 sequence (DNA): TGTGCCAGCAGCTCCGTTTCTAGGAACACTGAAGCTTTCTTT.

This clonotype was seen more than once but under ten times. This chain uses TRBV21-1 with TRBJ2-6; TRBD1, the D gene given by the table, was not confirmed from the DNA. TRBV21-1 has pseudogene status. The CDR3 is made up of 18 amino acids. The CDR3 nucleotides read TGTGCCAGCAGCGCCGAGCTTAGGGGGCGGAGCGGGGCCAACGTCCTGACTTTC. Residues: CASSAELRGRSGANVLTF.

This clonotype occurred many times. The chain carries TRBV9 and TRBJ2-1; D remains ambiguous. Germline values: CDR1 SGDLS, CDR2 YYNGEE. This CDR3 has 12 amino acids. V shed 3 bases and J shed 10 bases, with 11 bases lying between them. CDR3 sequence reads: CASSALAGEQFF. CDR3 DNA sequence: TGTGCCAGCAGCGCTCTGGCTGGGGAGCAGTTCTTC.

This clonotype was seen many times. The chain recombines TRBV12-3 or TRBV12-4 with TRBJ1-1, with D tentatively TRBD1 (5 bases). V shed 3 bases and J shed 0 bases, with 11 bases lying between them. The CDR3 runs to 15 residues. Written as DNA, the CDR3 is TGTGCCAGCAGTTTGGGGGGTTTTATGAACACTGAAGCTTTCTTT. Its translation is CASSLGGFMNTEAFF.

This clonotype was found a few times. This chain connects TRBV19 to TRBJ2-1, with 7 bases fitting TRBD2. Per the germline V gene, CDR1 is LNHDA and CDR2 is SQIVND (reference sequence). V shed 4 bases and J 0 bases; nucleotides not matched to a gene: 9. This CDR3 comprises 17 residues. CDR3 nucleotides: TGTGCCAGTAGTAAAGCCGGGACTACGAGCTCCTACAATGAGCAGTTCTTC. Amino acid sequence: CASSKAGTTSSYNEQFF.

This clonotype was seen a handful of times. The chain joins TRBV11-2 to TRBJ2-1, with D perhaps assigned TRBD1 or TRBD2 (5 bases each). The CDR3 runs to 15 residues. V lost 3 bases to trimming and J lost 2 bases, with 11 bases between them. Germline CDR1 and CDR2: SGHAT and FQNNGV. The CDR3 region is CASSFQRDPYNEQFF. CDR3 sequence (DNA): TGTGCCAGCAGCTTCCAAAGGGACCCCTACAATGAGCAGTTCTTC. Variable domain in full (rest from reference TRBV11-2 and TRBJ2-1): EAGVAQSPRYKIIEKRQSVAFWCNPISGHATLYWYQQILGQGPKLLIQFQNNGVVDDSQLPKDRFSAERLKGVDSTLKIQPAKLEDSAVYLCASSFQRDPYNEQFFGPGTRLTVL.

This chain joins TRBV5-1 and TRBJ2-7; D uncertain. Per the germline V gene, CDR1 is SGHRS and CDR2 is YFSETQ. The CDR3 is 14 residues long. Between the trimmed V and J ends, which lost 0 bases and 3 bases, there was a span of 10 bases. The CDR3 DNA follows: TGCGCCAGCAGCTTGGATAACTTAAGCTACGAGCAGTACTTC. It codes for CASSLDNLSYEQYF.

This clonotype was found a few times. This chain uses TRBV12-3 or TRBV12-4 with TRBJ2-1; TRBD2 matches 14 bases. V shed 4 bases, J shed 10 bases, and the junction held 9 bases outside the gene matches. This CDR3 comprises 16 residues. Written as DNA, the CDR3 is TGTGCCAGCAGTTCTCCCGGGACTAGCGGGAGCTGGGAGCAGTTCTTC. Translating it yields CASSSPGTSGSWEQFF.

This clonotype was picked up many times. This sequence joins TRBV7-2 and TRBJ1-6; D is perhaps TRBD1 (5 bases). This CDR3 has 15 amino acids. Trimming took 4 bases from V and 4 from J, leaving 11 bases between them. The V gene's germline CDR1 is SGHTA and CDR2 FQGNSA. This CDR3 reads CASSWGTEYNSPLHF. CDR3 DNA: TGTGCCAGCAGCTGGGGGACCGAGTATAATTCACCCCTCCACTTT.

This clonotype appeared many times. The rearrangement links TRBV10-3 to TRBJ2-7; 8 bases map to TRBD1. The V and J ends lost 8 bases and 4 bases, in that order; junction bases with no gene match: 4. This CDR3 region has 12 residues. Germline CDR1 reads ENHRY; CDR2 reads SYGVKD. The CDR3 DNA follows: TGTGCCATCGGACAGGGTCGGTACGAGCAGTACTTC. It is translated as CAIGQGRYEQYF.

This clonotype was found a few times. CDR3 sequence reads: CASSYPGTGGRTDTQYF. The CDR3 DNA reads as TGCGCCAGCAGCTACCCCGGGACAGGGGGCCGCACAGATACGCAGTATTTT. The chain carries TRBV5-1 and TRBJ2-3; 12 bases fit TRBD1. Germline V lookup: CDR1 SGHRS, CDR2 YFSETQ. V gave up 3 bases and J gave up 1 base; unmatched junction bases: 6. This CDR3 is 17 amino acids long.

V gene TRBV4-2 combines with J gene TRBJ2-7, with D possibly matching TRBD2 (6 bases). Per germline, CDR1 LGHNA and CDR2 YNFKEQ. The V end lost 4 bases, the J end lost 0 bases, and 13 bases lay between the germline ends. The CDR3 length is 15 residues. The CDR3, as DNA: TGTGCCAGCAGCCTTCAAACGGGGGACTCCTACGAGCAGTACTTC. As protein: CASSLQTGDSYEQYF.

This rearrangement joins TRBV28 to TRBJ2-7, with TRBD1 matching 8 bases. The CDR3 runs to 14 residues. V was clipped by 5 bases and J by 7 bases; unmatched bases: 10. Germline CDR1 MDHEN, CDR2 SYDVKM. CDR3 protein: CASSLPQGAREQYF. CDR3 DNA: TGTGCCAGCAGTCTCCCTCAGGGGGCTCGTGAGCAGTACTTC.